The 9 T cell receptor beta chains presented below share a single source sample, sequenced in a study of breast tumors, draining lymph nodes, adjacent tissues. Breast cancer patients provided tissue from their axillary draining lymph nodes. TCRdb used MiXCR to reprocess the multiplex PCR reads, holding one entry per CDR3 protein. The sample holds under 300,000 distinct CDR3 sequences, about 34% seen once. The sample was axillary lymph node tissue. Receptors originate from a female donor with breast cancer. Some clones in this sample may be carry-over from other donors' samples.

This clonotype was counted between two and nine times. The chain recombines TRBV19 with TRBJ2-1, with 10 bases aligning to TRBD2. CDR1 LNHDA and CDR2 SQIVND come from the germline V gene (reference sequence). Trimming removed 9 bases from V and 6 bases from J; junction bases left unmatched: 14. The CDR3 totals 16 residues. The CDR3 protein is CASSPAVSGGPNEQFF. The DNA for the CDR3 is TGTGCCAGCTCACCGGCAGTTAGCGGGGGGCCCAATGAGCAGTTCTTC.

This clonotype was counted ten times or more. The CDR3 protein is CASKTSGGDNEQFF. For the CDR3, the DNA is TGTGCCAGCAAGACTAGCGGGGGAGACAATGAGCAGTTCTTC. The V call is TRBV7-3, the J call TRBJ2-1, with 12 bases lining up with TRBD2. The V gene end was trimmed by 7 bases and the J gene end by 5 bases; junction bases not matched to a gene: 3. The CDR3 spans 14 residues. Germline CDR1 is SGHTA and CDR2 is FQGTGA. Full variable domain (rest looked up from reference TRBV7-3 and TRBJ2-1): GAGVSQTPSNKVTEKGKYVELRCDPISGHTALYWYRQSLGQGPEFLIYFQGTGAADDSGLPNDRFFAVRPEGSVSTLKIQRTERGDSAVYLCASKTSGGDNEQFFGPGTRLTVL.

The chain carries TRBV7-3 and TRBJ2-1; the match to TRBD1 covers 10 bases. The CDR3 contains 15 residues. Germline V gene lookup returns CDR1 SGHTA and CDR2 FQGTGA. The junction had 6 bases not matched to a gene; V was cut back by 2 bases and J by 8 bases. The CDR3 coding sequence is TGTGCCAGCAGCTTAGGGGGGACAGGGGAGCATGAGCAGTTCTTC. Residues: CASSLGGTGEHEQFF. Variable domain in full (rest from reference TRBV7-3 and TRBJ2-1): GAGVSQTPSNKVTEKGKYVELRCDPISGHTALYWYRQSLGQGPEFLIYFQGTGAADDSGLPNDRFFAVRPEGSVSTLKIQRTERGDSAVYLCASSLGGTGEHEQFFGPGTRLTVL.

The sample holds many counts of this clonotype. The V call is TRBV2, the J call TRBJ2-3, with 7 bases that match TRBD1. The CDR3 sequence is 15 residues long. V gave up 6 bases and J gave up 0 bases; unmatched junction bases: 6. Germline lookup yields CDR1 SNHLY and CDR2 FYNNEI. The CDR3 nucleotides read TGTGCCAGCAGCTTTAGGGACAGAAGCACAGATACGCAGTATTTT. Translated: CASSFRDRSTDTQYF.

This clonotype was recorded at least ten times. This CDR3 reads CASSIDQETQYF. DNA of the CDR3: TGTGCCAGTAGTATAGATCAAGAGACCCAGTACTTC. This chain links TRBV19 with TRBJ2-5; no firm D call. The CDR3 is 12 residues long. The V and J ends lost 0 bases and 2 bases respectively, with 1 base between them. Germline V gene lookup returns CDR1 LNHDA and CDR2 SQIVND (reference sequence).

This clonotype has only a few counts. V gene TRBV7-8 combines with J gene TRBJ1-1; D is unclear. V gave up 5 bases and J gave up 4 bases, with 17 bases separating them. The germline CDR1 and CDR2 sequences are SGHVS and FQNEAQ. The CDR3 has 15 amino acids. The CDR3 protein is CASSLQDFRGTEAFF. As DNA, the CDR3 is TGTGCCAGCAGCCTCCAGGACTTTCGAGGCACTGAAGCTTTCTTT.

The table lists this clonotype with a few counts. The chain combines TRBV19 with TRBJ2-1, with a weak D call TRBD1 (5 bases). The CDR3 is 17 residues long. Germline CDR1 is LNHDA and CDR2 is SQIVND (reference sequence). Trimming took 3 bases from V and 0 from J, leaving 15 bases between them. The CDR3 DNA follows: TGTGCCAGTAGTATGGGGCCGGTGCTTAGCTCCTACAATGAGCAGTTCTTC. Translation gives CASSMGPVLSSYNEQFF. Full variable domain (missing parts from reference TRBV19 and TRBJ2-1): DGGITQSPKYLFRKEGQNVTLSCEQNLNHDAMYWYRQDPGQGLRLIYYSQIVNDFQKGDIAEGYSVSREKKESFPLTVTSAQKNPTAFYLCASSMGPVLSSYNEQFFGPGTRLTVL.

The V and J genes are TRBV10-3 and TRBJ1-2; 7 bases are shared with TRBD1. Germline V gene sequence: CDR1 ENHRY, CDR2 SYGVKD. With 10 bases clipped from V and 3 bases from J, the junction kept 8 bases outside the gene matches. There are 13 residues in the CDR3. The CDR3 sequence is CATGQALDYGYTF. In DNA, the CDR3 is TGTGCCACTGGACAGGCCCTAGACTATGGCTACACCTTC.

This clonotype was seen repeatedly, ten times or more. V usage is TRBV6-1 and J usage is TRBJ1-6, with TRBD1 identical over 8 bases. The ends lost 1 base at V and 16 bases at J; junction bases unmatched: 3. Germline V gene lookup returns CDR1 MNHNS and CDR2 SASEGT. The CDR3 is 12 residues long. Here the CDR3 reads CASSEDRGSLHF. The CDR3 nucleotides are TGTGCCAGCAGTGAAGACAGGGGGTCTCTCCACTTT.